This T cell receptor (beta chain) was found in a study of blood T cell repertoires in COVID-19 (dated by TCRdb to the early 2020s). Regarding the complete study: Samples from collaborators originated in the United States, Italy and Spain and spanned both the acute and convalescent phases of COVID-19. A freely available public database, intended as a resource for researchers studying the immune response to SARS-CoV-2, is where the repertoires were released. Where HLA class I and class II types were available, the types were taken from metadata supplied by the sample provider, not from assay-based typing. Deeply sampled blood TCRbeta repertoires from subjects exposed to, actively infected with, or recovered from COVID-19 were included in the dataset. The material from the prospective study consisted of cDNA or gDNA derived from T cells, B-cell-depleted T cells, or PBMCs. Sample metadata almost always included a de-identified subject ID, COVID-19 status, age in years and sex. Samples were obtained from the ongoing ImmuneRACE study (first 160 participants) and from 1,254 subjects provided by 6 global collaborators.

TCRbeta CDR3 regions were amplified from genomic DNA by means of the immunoSEQ Assay, a bias-controlled multiplex PCR. On the authors' methods: The number of nucleated cells in each sample was estimated from the amplification of reference gene primers within the assay. To quantify the absolute abundance of each unique TCRbeta CDR3 rearrangement, sequence reads were collapsed and filtered. Productive Simpson clonality was computed per sample as the square root of Simpson's diversity index over productive rearrangements. TCRdb re-hosts the immuneACCESS table, in-frame sequences only. Its copies lack some clones; in the studies checked, an unresolved V gene accounts for under half of them, and the cause for the rest is not known. Clone size and V and J calls were adopted from that table, with D and trimming inferred from the DNA. Present in this sample are 89,000 or so clones, roughly 83% of which were seen just once. The leading ten clones occupy under 8.5% of the sample.

Trimming accounts for 6 bases at V and 6 bases at J, while the number of junction bases matched to no gene is 6. The CDR3, from cysteine to phenylalanine, totals 14 residues. This entry keeps only the CDR3 DNA: 42 bases, framed from base 1. In the germline V gene, CDR1 corresponds to SGHAT and CDR2 to FQNNGV. Results the study describes overall, beyond this receptor: Clinical and demographic metadata were provided uncurated, with the amount varying by source and participant.

Each collaborating institution followed its own protocols to collect whole blood in K2EDTA tubes. For TCRbeta analysis, collaborators shipped samples in one of three forms: frozen whole blood, isolated PBMCs, or DNA extracted from either of those sample types. With regard to this clone: Its antigen is still unknown. Base qualities are not recorded, but no much larger clone differs from it by a single base.

Sequencing was performed on peripheral blood. The TCR was taken from a man aged 45-65 years with active COVID-19. The chain was built from TRBV11-2 and TRBJ2-7; 12 bases in between match TRBD1. The CDR3 protein: CASRRGQGAGEQYF. The sequenced DNA: TGTGCCAGCAGGAGGGGACAGGGGGCGGGCGAGCAGTACTTC.